This T cell receptor beta chain was documented in a study of cytomegalovirus exposure and HLA in healthy donors. The CDR3 spans 16 residues. CDR1 and CDR2 from the germline V gene are SEHNR and FQNEAQ (reference sequence). Trimming took 5 bases from V and 1 from J, leaving 15 bases between them. PCR used 60 Vbeta primers and 13 Jbeta primers. Clones were sequenced by immunoSEQ multiplex PCR, and TCRdb holds only the in-frame ones, with some missing. The sample yields roughly 110,000 clones, over 60% seen once. Sequencing was done on a sample of PBMCs. This sequence was found in a man aged 25 to 40 in good health and CMV-seropositive. The chain couples TRBV7-9 to TRBJ1-5, with a weak D call TRBD1 (6 bases). The CDR3 is CASSPGGGLSNQPQHF. The CDR3 nucleotides are TGTGCCAGCAGCCCCGGTGGGGGCCTGAGCAATCAGCCCCAGCATTTT.